This record concerns one T cell receptor beta chain sequence. What it recognizes is unknown. Using immunoSEQ multiplex PCR, the repertoire was profiled, and TCRdb retains in-frame clones only, with some absent. The data contain fewer than 30,000 clones, about 90% of them singletons. This specimen belongs to a study of OX40 agonist ivuxolimab in advanced cancers. Study details: Patients receiving dose escalation had hepatocellular carcinoma, melanoma, renal cell or head and neck cancer. Males comprised around four fifths of the group, whose mean age was roughly 60 years (range roughly 20 to 85). Overall study results and limits: Averaged across samples, CD8+ T cells carried more expanded clones than CD4+ did.

V lost 1 base to trimming and J lost 14 bases, with 6 bases between them. This CDR3 is built from 11 residues. Germline values: CDR1 LGHNA, CDR2 YNFKEQ. This specimen consisted of CD4+ or CD8+ T cells sorted from blood, obtained in a trial of the OX40 agonist ivuxolimab. The sequence was collected from an adult with an advanced solid tumor such as melanoma, head and neck, liver or kidney cancer. This chain links TRBV4-2 with TRBJ1-6, with D unclear. The CDR3 nucleotides read TGTGCCAGCAGCCAAGGACATTCCCTCCACTTT. It is translated as CASSQGHSLHF.